Listed below are T cell receptor beta chains from one sample, sequenced in a study of T-cell reconstitution after alpha-beta-depleted transplantation in children. In TCRdb, the PCR reads were re-called with MiXCR into one record per CDR3 protein. The table lists approximately 490,000 distinct CDR3 sequences, under 15% of them singletons. Sequencing was performed on PBMCs from the stem cell graft donor, taken from the stem cell graft. Receptor source: a human donor who donated a stem cell graft to a child with combined immunodeficiency. Both conserved end residues are part of each CDR3. Fields, in order: D gene, J gene, V gene, clone size, CDR3 protein, CDR3 DNA. D genes are given only for firm matches. Some rows have no size entry. The others give once, few or many, or a class for an expanded clone.

d_gene: -
j_gene: TRBJ2-2
v_gene: TRBV27
abundance: few
CDR3aa: CASSLEGAYTGELFF
CDR3nt: TGTGCCAGCAGTTTAGAGGGAGCGTACACCGGGGAGCTGTTTTTT

d_gene: TRBD1
j_gene: TRBJ2-3
v_gene: TRBV3-1
abundance: many
CDR3aa: CASSQRQGGGDTQYF
CDR3nt: TGTGCCAGCAGCCAACGACAGGGGGGCGGAGATACGCAGTATTTT

d_gene: -
j_gene: TRBJ2-3
v_gene: TRBV24-1
abundance: many
CDR3aa: CATSDPNYRGGDTQYF
CDR3nt: TGTGCCACCAGTGACCCAAACTACAGGGGAGGAGATACGCAGTATTTT

d_gene: -
j_gene: TRBJ2-1
v_gene: TRBV6-2/TRBV6-3
abundance: few
CDR3aa: CASSYGAEFNEQFF
CDR3nt: TGTGCCAGCAGTTATGGAGCGGAGTTCAATGAGCAGTTCTTC

d_gene: TRBD1
j_gene: TRBJ1-1
v_gene: TRBV5-5
abundance: -
CDR3aa: CASSASGTASTEAFF
CDR3nt: TGTGCCAGCAGCGCCTCCGGGACAGCGAGCACTGAAGCTTTCTTT

d_gene: -
j_gene: TRBJ1-5
v_gene: TRBV5-6
abundance: -
CDR3aa: CASSFGADQPQHF
CDR3nt: TGTGCCAGCAGCTTTGGGGCAGACCAGCCCCAGCATTTT

d_gene: -
j_gene: TRBJ2-3
v_gene: TRBV11-3
abundance: -
CDR3aa: CASSSTSHPYF
CDR3nt: TGTGCCAGCAGCTCGACTAGTCACCCGTATTTT

d_gene: -
j_gene: TRBJ2-5
v_gene: TRBV15
abundance: few
CDR3aa: CATSRPDVETQYF
CDR3nt: TGTGCCACCAGCAGACCGGACGTGGAGACCCAGTACTTC

d_gene: TRBD2
j_gene: TRBJ2-1
v_gene: TRBV29-1
abundance: -
CDR3aa: CSVEDFWTVAGLGANEQFF
CDR3nt: TGCAGCGTTGAAGATTTCTGGACAGTAGCGGGACTAGGGGCCAATGAGCAGTTCTTC

d_gene: TRBD2
j_gene: TRBJ2-7
v_gene: TRBV12-3/TRBV12-4
abundance: many
CDR3aa: CASCLGGRGDYEQYF
CDR3nt: TGTGCCAGCTGTCTCGGGGGGAGAGGGGACTACGAGCAGTACTTC

d_gene: -
j_gene: TRBJ2-1
v_gene: TRBV12-3/TRBV12-4
abundance: few
CDR3aa: CASSLGSQEFF
CDR3nt: TGTGCCAGCAGTTTAGGGAGTCAAGAGTTCTTC

d_gene: TRBD2
j_gene: TRBJ2-1
v_gene: TRBV12-3/TRBV12-4
abundance: few
CDR3aa: CASSPLGGASEQFF
CDR3nt: TGTGCCAGCAGCCCACTCGGGGGGGCTAGTGAGCAGTTCTTC

d_gene: TRBD1
j_gene: TRBJ2-1
v_gene: TRBV7-9
abundance: few
CDR3aa: CASSLDYRGDFYNEQFF
CDR3nt: TGTGCCAGCAGCTTAGACTACAGGGGCGACTTCTACAATGAGCAGTTCTTC

d_gene: TRBD2
j_gene: TRBJ2-1
v_gene: TRBV10-3
abundance: -
CDR3aa: CAISESGSSGRGGNEQFF
CDR3nt: TGTGCCATCAGTGAGTCGGGCTCCAGCGGTCGGGGGGGGAATGAGCAGTTCTTC

d_gene: TRBD1
j_gene: TRBJ2-1
v_gene: TRBV20-1
abundance: many
CDR3aa: CSASYGTGYAEQFF
CDR3nt: TGCAGTGCTAGTTATGGGACAGGGTACGCTGAGCAGTTCTTC

d_gene: -
j_gene: TRBJ1-1
v_gene: TRBV29-1
abundance: few
CDR3aa: CSVGMGLNTEAFF
CDR3nt: TGCAGCGTTGGGATGGGTTTGAACACTGAAGCTTTCTTT

d_gene: -
j_gene: TRBJ2-7
v_gene: TRBV27
abundance: few
CDR3aa: CASKGLRAPGGEQYF
CDR3nt: TGTGCCAGCAAGGGGCTCAGGGCCCCCGGGGGAGAGCAGTACTTC

d_gene: -
j_gene: TRBJ2-6
v_gene: TRBV24-1
abundance: many
CDR3aa: CATSDSRVFGANVLTF
CDR3nt: TGTGCCACCAGTGATTCCAGGGTCTTTGGGGCCAACGTCCTGACTTTC

d_gene: TRBD2
j_gene: TRBJ2-2
v_gene: TRBV27
abundance: many
CDR3aa: CASRRGTSVNTGELFF
CDR3nt: TGTGCCAGCAGAAGAGGGACTAGCGTGAACACCGGGGAGCTGTTTTTT

d_gene: -
j_gene: TRBJ2-7
v_gene: TRBV20-1
abundance: few
CDR3aa: CSARLGGEGHEQYF
CDR3nt: TGCAGTGCCCGATTGGGGGGAGAGGGGCACGAGCAGTACTTC

d_gene: -
j_gene: TRBJ2-1
v_gene: TRBV7-8
abundance: few
CDR3aa: CASSLASSYSKLFDEQFF
CDR3nt: TGTGCCAGCAGCTTAGCAAGTAGCTACTCAAAATTGTTCGATGAGCAGTTCTTC

d_gene: TRBD1
j_gene: TRBJ1-1
v_gene: TRBV5-6
abundance: few
CDR3aa: CASSLDRGITTEAFF
CDR3nt: TGTGCCAGCAGCCTGGACAGGGGGATTACAACTGAAGCTTTCTTT

d_gene: TRBD2
j_gene: TRBJ2-1
v_gene: TRBV15
abundance: few
CDR3aa: CATSRDGTSGEQFF
CDR3nt: TGTGCCACCAGCAGGGACGGGACTAGCGGGGAGCAGTTCTTC

d_gene: -
j_gene: TRBJ2-2
v_gene: TRBV12-3/TRBV12-4
abundance: many
CDR3aa: CASTQNTGELFF
CDR3nt: TGTGCCAGCACCCAGAACACCGGGGAGCTGTTTTTT

d_gene: -
j_gene: TRBJ2-1
v_gene: TRBV5-1
abundance: few
CDR3aa: CASSPTQKYNEQFF
CDR3nt: TGCGCCAGCAGCCCGACTCAAAAATACAATGAGCAGTTCTTC

d_gene: -
j_gene: TRBJ2-1
v_gene: TRBV5-6
abundance: -
CDR3aa: CASSFDGGGPYNEQFF
CDR3nt: TGTGCCAGCAGCTTCGATGGCGGGGGCCCCTACAATGAGCAGTTCTTC

d_gene: -
j_gene: TRBJ2-5
v_gene: TRBV6-2/TRBV6-3
abundance: -
CDR3aa: CASSSDRLKETQYF
CDR3nt: TGTGCCAGCAGTTCCGACAGATTAAAAGAGACCCAGTACTTC

d_gene: -
j_gene: TRBJ1-5
v_gene: TRBV7-2
abundance: -
CDR3aa: CASSFDGTINQPQHF
CDR3nt: TGTGCCAGCAGCTTTGACGGGACAATCAATCAGCCCCAGCATTTT

d_gene: -
j_gene: TRBJ2-7
v_gene: TRBV6-5
abundance: many
CDR3aa: CASSYQQVGHEQYF
CDR3nt: TGTGCCAGCAGTTACCAGCAAGTAGGGCACGAGCAGTACTTC

d_gene: -
j_gene: TRBJ2-7
v_gene: TRBV9
abundance: few
CDR3aa: CASSSTSLRDEQYF
CDR3nt: TGTGCCAGCAGCTCCACTTCTTTGCGGGACGAGCAGTACTTC

d_gene: -
j_gene: TRBJ2-7
v_gene: TRBV5-1
abundance: -
CDR3aa: CASSGTPGDDRLEQYF
CDR3nt: TGCGCCAGCAGCGGAACACCGGGCGACGACCGTCTCGAGCAGTACTTC

d_gene: -
j_gene: TRBJ2-1
v_gene: TRBV20-1
abundance: many
CDR3aa: CSARDRKTVSYNEQFF
CDR3nt: TGCAGTGCTAGAGATCGAAAGACAGTCTCCTACAATGAGCAGTTCTTC

d_gene: -
j_gene: TRBJ2-7
v_gene: TRBV7-6
abundance: few
CDR3aa: CASSLAPTGGIYEQYF
CDR3nt: TGTGCCAGCAGCTTAGCGCCTACGGGTGGCATCTACGAGCAGTACTTC

d_gene: -
j_gene: TRBJ2-2
v_gene: TRBV3-1
abundance: few
CDR3aa: CASSQEWGAGTGELFF
CDR3nt: TGTGCCAGCAGCCAGGAATGGGGGGCCGGCACCGGGGAGCTGTTTTTT

d_gene: -
j_gene: TRBJ1-2
v_gene: TRBV12-3/TRBV12-4
abundance: -
CDR3aa: CASSTPTGLFGYTF
CDR3nt: TGTGCCAGCAGTACACCGACAGGACTGTTTGGCTACACCTTC

d_gene: TRBD1
j_gene: TRBJ2-7
v_gene: TRBV29-1
abundance: many
CDR3aa: CSVEDLGRGYEQYF
CDR3nt: TGCAGCGTTGAAGATCTCGGCAGGGGGTACGAGCAGTACTTC

d_gene: -
j_gene: TRBJ2-3
v_gene: TRBV3-1
abundance: few
CDR3aa: CASSQDVTRTDTQYF
CDR3nt: TGTGCCAGCAGCCAAGATGTTACTAGAACAGATACGCAGTATTTT

d_gene: -
j_gene: TRBJ2-1
v_gene: TRBV29-1
abundance: -
CDR3aa: CSVQGTTRRDEQFF
CDR3nt: TGCAGCGTCCAAGGCACAACCCGAAGGGATGAGCAGTTCTTC

d_gene: TRBD2
j_gene: TRBJ2-1
v_gene: TRBV12-3/TRBV12-4
abundance: many
CDR3aa: CASSSPSGTPYNEQFF
CDR3nt: TGTGCCAGCAGTTCCCCTAGCGGGACTCCTTACAATGAGCAGTTCTTC

d_gene: TRBD2
j_gene: TRBJ2-3
v_gene: TRBV7-9
abundance: many
CDR3aa: CASSSGLAGGPSSTDTQYF
CDR3nt: TGTGCCAGCAGCTCCGGACTAGCGGGGGGGCCATCTAGCACAGATACGCAGTATTTT

d_gene: TRBD2
j_gene: TRBJ2-3
v_gene: TRBV20-1
abundance: many
CDR3aa: CSAHPRTSVPTDTQYF
CDR3nt: TGCAGTGCTCACCCTAGGACTAGCGTACCGACAGATACGCAGTATTTT

d_gene: -
j_gene: TRBJ1-5
v_gene: TRBV6-5
abundance: few
CDR3aa: CASSYGGSNQPQHF
CDR3nt: TGTGCCAGCAGTTACGGGGGTAGCAATCAGCCCCAGCATTTT

d_gene: -
j_gene: TRBJ2-7
v_gene: TRBV15
abundance: few
CDR3aa: CATSRVADGRPEQYF
CDR3nt: TGTGCCACCAGCAGAGTGGCAGACGGGCGCCCCGAGCAGTACTTC

d_gene: TRBD1
j_gene: TRBJ1-5
v_gene: TRBV20-1
abundance: -
CDR3aa: CSAPRPGGAGQPQHF
CDR3nt: TGCAGTGCCCCTAGACCAGGGGGCGCTGGCCAGCCCCAGCATTTT

d_gene: TRBD1
j_gene: TRBJ2-2
v_gene: TRBV12-3/TRBV12-4
abundance: few
CDR3aa: CASRRQGETAGELFF
CDR3nt: TGTGCCAGCAGGAGACAGGGGGAAACGGCCGGGGAGCTGTTTTTT

d_gene: TRBD1
j_gene: TRBJ1-5
v_gene: TRBV9
abundance: many
CDR3aa: CASSPRTGQPQHF
CDR3nt: TGTGCCAGCAGCCCTCGGACAGGTCAGCCCCAGCATTTT

d_gene: TRBD2
j_gene: TRBJ2-5
v_gene: TRBV3-1
abundance: -
CDR3aa: CASSQGISGGQETQYF
CDR3nt: TGTGCCAGCAGCCAAGGCATTAGCGGGGGCCAAGAGACCCAGTACTTC

d_gene: TRBD2
j_gene: TRBJ2-1
v_gene: TRBV4-3
abundance: many
CDR3aa: CASSQDWTSGGPPGNEQFF
CDR3nt: TGCGCCAGCAGCCAAGATTGGACTAGCGGGGGGCCTCCGGGCAATGAGCAGTTCTTC

d_gene: -
j_gene: TRBJ2-2
v_gene: TRBV6-1
abundance: few
CDR3aa: CASTVGYGTGELFF
CDR3nt: TGTGCCAGCACCGTGGGGTACGGCACCGGGGAGCTGTTTTTT

d_gene: TRBD1
j_gene: TRBJ1-4
v_gene: TRBV28
abundance: -
CDR3aa: CASSSTGGGEKLFF
CDR3nt: TGTGCCAGCAGCTCGACAGGGGGTGGGGAAAAACTGTTTTTT

d_gene: -
j_gene: TRBJ2-7
v_gene: TRBV7-2
abundance: many
CDR3aa: CASSSRESWEQYF
CDR3nt: TGTGCCAGCAGCAGCAGGGAGTCGTGGGAGCAGTACTTC

d_gene: -
j_gene: TRBJ2-7
v_gene: TRBV28
abundance: few
CDR3aa: CASSIRRGEQYF
CDR3nt: TGTGCCAGCAGCATCCGCAGGGGCGAGCAGTACTTC

d_gene: -
j_gene: TRBJ2-2
v_gene: TRBV7-8
abundance: -
CDR3aa: CASSSSGGSNTGELFF
CDR3nt: TGTGCCAGCAGCTCATCCGGGGGATCAAACACCGGGGAGCTGTTTTTT

d_gene: -
j_gene: TRBJ2-3
v_gene: TRBV28
abundance: -
CDR3aa: CASRFTGSGTDTQYF
CDR3nt: TGTGCCAGCCGCTTTACCGGGTCGGGCACAGATACGCAGTATTTT

d_gene: TRBD2
j_gene: TRBJ2-1
v_gene: TRBV24-1
abundance: -
CDR3aa: CATSDSASGRFYEQFF
CDR3nt: TGTGCCACCAGTGATTCAGCTAGCGGGAGGTTCTATGAGCAGTTCTTC

d_gene: TRBD1
j_gene: TRBJ2-3
v_gene: TRBV12-3/TRBV12-4
abundance: many
CDR3aa: CASSLPPAGGFRDTQYF
CDR3nt: TGTGCCAGCAGTTTACCTCCTGCAGGGGGCTTCCGGGATACGCAGTATTTT

d_gene: -
j_gene: TRBJ2-7
v_gene: TRBV5-1
abundance: -
CDR3aa: CASSLGFGSLTITYEQYF
CDR3nt: TGCGCCAGCAGCTTGGGGTTTGGGTCCCTGACCATCACCTACGAGCAGTACTTC

d_gene: -
j_gene: TRBJ2-5
v_gene: TRBV29-1
abundance: -
CDR3aa: CSVGGTRETQYF
CDR3nt: TGCAGCGTTGGGGGAACAAGGGAGACCCAGTACTTC